A single sample gave rise to the 27 T cell receptor beta chains below, sequenced in a study of T cell changes during pregnancy in multiple sclerosis. Sequencing used immunoSEQ multiplex PCR; TCRdb keeps in-frame clones, though not all of them. The sample has under 25,000 clones; roughly 89% are singletons. Sequencing was performed on CD8+ T cells from peripheral blood mononuclear cells, taken in the first trimester of pregnancy. The origin of the receptors is a female donor in good health, enrolled as a control in a pregnancy study.

The genes are TRBV15 and TRBJ1-5, with 8 bases aligning to TRBD1. Looked up from germline, CDR1 is LNHNV and CDR2 is YYDKDF (reference sequence). The CDR3 length is 15 residues. After removal of 3 bases from V and 5 bases from J, the junction contained 6 bases not matched to a gene. The CDR3 nucleotides are TGTGCCACCAGCAGCGGGACAGGTCTTGATCAGCCCCAGCATTTT. It translates to CATSSGTGLDQPQHF.

The genes are TRBV7-3 and TRBJ2-1, with D possibly being TRBD2 (6 bases). This CDR3 has 16 residues. Per the germline V gene, CDR1 is SGHTA and CDR2 is FQGTGA. Trimming cost V 5 bases and J 6 bases, with 20 bases left between them. DNA for the CDR3: TGTGCCAGCAGCCCCCCAGGAGCGGGCTTGGGCAATGAGCAGTTCTTC. Translated: CASSPPGAGLGNEQFF.

The chain combines TRBV5-1 with TRBJ1-1; 9 bases agree with TRBD1. The germline CDR1 and CDR2 sequences are SGHRS and YFSETQ. Unmatched junction bases numbered 10, after V lost 4 bases and J lost 3 bases. This CDR3 region has 16 residues. CDR3 in amino acids: CASSPGTGWGYTEAFF. For the CDR3, the DNA is TGCGCCAGCAGCCCCGGGACAGGGTGGGGGTACACTGAAGCTTTCTTT.

This clone was seen only once. This chain uses TRBV4-1 with TRBJ1-2; 9 bases fit TRBD1. With V trimmed by 0 bases and J by 5 bases, 7 bases remained unmatched. This CDR3 region has 16 residues. Germline-derived CDR1 and CDR2 are MGHRA and YSYEKL. The DNA of the CDR3 is TGCGCCAGCAGCCAAGACGATGGGACAGGGCAGTATGGCTACACCTTC. This encodes CASSQDDGTGQYGYTF.

This sequence joins TRBV11-2 and TRBJ2-4, with D uncertain. Trimming took 5 bases from V and 0 from J, leaving 8 bases between them. Germline CDR1 SGHAT, CDR2 FQNNGV. The CDR3 contains 14 residues. The CDR3 is CASSRALAKNIQYF. The DNA for the CDR3 is TGTGCCAGCAGCAGAGCACTAGCCAAAAACATTCAGTACTTC.

Regarding this clone: The junction shows a germline mismatch at one end, possibly a read error. CDR3 sequence (DNA): TGTGCTAGCAGCTCGGAAGAGGATACAGGGGCTGGTGGAGAGACCCAGTACTTC. Protein: CASSSEEDTGAGGETQYF. The gene calls are TRBV7-7 and TRBJ2-5; 7 bases are a match to TRBD1. Germline V gives CDR1 SSHAT, CDR2 FNYEAQ (reference sequence). The CDR3 runs 18 residues.

The chain combines TRBV7-6 with TRBJ2-1; D not resolved. The germline CDR1 and CDR2 sequences are SGHVS and FNYEAQ. The CDR3 spans 20 residues. V was cut by 2 bases and J by 4 bases, with 27 bases left in between. The CDR3 DNA reads TGTGCCAGCAGCTTATCCCGAGCTAGTAGGTACAATTGGAAATACAATGAGCAGTTCTTC. It encodes CASSLSRASRYNWKYNEQFF.

The V gene is TRBV6-4, the J gene TRBJ2-3, with TRBD2 matching over 9 bases. The germline V gene encodes CDR1 MRHNA and CDR2 SNTAGT. The CDR3 totals 15 residues. Trimming removed 3 bases from V and 4 bases from J; junction bases left unmatched: 5. CDR3 residues: CASSDASGDADTQYF. CDR3 nucleotides: TGTGCCAGCAGTGATGCTAGCGGGGATGCAGATACGCAGTATTTT.

This rearrangement joins TRBV29-1 to TRBJ1-2; TRBD1 agrees at 7 bases. The CDR3 is 17 amino acids. The germline V gene has CDR1 SQVTM and CDR2 ANQGSEA. Unmatched junction bases numbered 15, after V lost 1 base and J lost 4 bases. The chain's CDR3 is CSVEAFFDTGAGYGYTF. CDR3 nucleotides: TGCAGCGTTGAAGCTTTCTTCGATACAGGGGCGGGCTATGGCTACACCTTC.

The chain couples TRBV6-4 to TRBJ2-1; 14 bases are a match to TRBD2. Per the germline V gene, CDR1 is MRHNA and CDR2 is SNTAGT. The CDR3 loop spans 15 amino acids. The junction had 8 bases not matched to a gene; V was cut back by 6 bases and J by 10 bases. The CDR3 protein is CASSGGTSGGGEQFF. DNA for the CDR3: TGTGCCAGCAGCGGGGGGACTAGCGGGGGCGGAGAGCAGTTCTTC.

CDR3 loop: CASSLNSAGNYGYTF. The CDR3 nucleotides are TGTGCCAGCAGCTTAAATTCTGCGGGAAACTATGGCTACACCTTC. The V call is TRBV11-2, the J call TRBJ1-2; D remains unclear. Germline V gene lookup returns CDR1 SGHAT and CDR2 FQNNGV. The CDR3 runs to 15 residues. V lost 2 bases, J lost 2 bases, and 12 bases lay in between.

This chain joins TRBV7-5 and TRBJ1-1. TRBV7-5 constitutes a pseudogene. CDR3 size: 13 residues. The CDR3 here is CASSPPGDTEAFF. The CDR3 nucleotides read TGTGCCAGCAGCCCCCCCGGGGACACTGAAGCTTTCTTT.

The chain couples TRBV6-1 to TRBJ1-1, with a possible D match to TRBD1 (6 bases). This CDR3 contains 13 residues. Germline CDR1 reads MNHNS; CDR2 reads SASEGT. The V and J ends lost 10 bases and 8 bases respectively, with 20 bases between them. CDR3 amino acids: CATMGTTGTEAFF. In nucleotides, the CDR3 is TGTGCCACCATGGGAACGACAGGAACCGAAGCTTTCTTT.

This chain links TRBV6-4 with TRBJ2-1, with 12 bases fitting TRBD2. The CDR3 consists of 15 residues. V lost 4 bases to trimming and J lost 6 bases; unmatched junction nucleotides: 4. Germline CDR1 and CDR2: MRHNA and SNTAGT. The CDR3 here is CASSASGGAVNEQFF. The DNA of the CDR3 is TGTGCCAGCAGTGCTAGCGGGGGGGCTGTCAATGAGCAGTTCTTC.

The rearrangement joins TRBV7-9 to TRBJ2-7, with TRBD1 matching over 7 bases. The CDR3 consists of 16 residues. The V gene end was trimmed by 4 bases and the J gene end by 3 bases; junction bases not matched to a gene: 12. CDR1 and CDR2 (germline): SEHNR, FQNEAQ (reference sequence). The DNA of the CDR3 is TGTGCCAGCAGCTCATCATTACACCGGGACAGCTACGAGCAGTACTTC. This sequence encodes CASSSSLHRDSYEQYF.

The chain employs TRBV7-8 and TRBJ1-5; perhaps TRBD1 as D (6 bases). CDR3 length equals 17 residues. V was trimmed by 2 bases and J by 4 bases, leaving 18 bases between them. CDR1 and CDR2 (germline): SGHVS, FQNEAQ. As DNA, the CDR3 is TGTGCCAGCAGCTTATCAGCGGCAGGGGTTTTTAATCAGCCCCAGCATTTT. As protein: CASSLSAAGVFNQPQHF.

The J gene is TRBJ2-1, the V gene TRBV6-6, with a possible D match to TRBD2 (6 bases). Between the trimmed V and J ends, which lost 0 bases and 8 bases, there was a span of 17 bases. Germline lookup yields CDR1 MNHNY and CDR2 SVGAGI (reference sequence). The CDR3 extends over 16 amino acids. CDR3 loop: CASSYSRPKAGDEQFF. CDR3 nucleotide sequence: TGTGCCAGCAGTTACTCCCGGCCCAAAGCGGGCGATGAGCAGTTCTTC.

This chain uses TRBV6-5 with TRBJ2-7, with 10 bases fitting TRBD1. This CDR3 has 14 residues. The V and J ends lost 2 bases and 7 bases, in that order; junction bases with no gene match: 5. Germline values: CDR1 MNHEY, CDR2 SVGAGI. The chain's CDR3 is CASSYLQGQGEQYF. CDR3 DNA sequence: TGTGCCAGCAGTTACCTACAGGGACAGGGGGAGCAGTACTTC.

With respect to this clone: In the same sample, other DNA sequences code for this CDR3. The chain is built from TRBV4-3 and TRBJ2-7; 8 positions agree with TRBD1. CDR3 length: 14 amino acids. Germline trimming cut 4 bases from V and 0 bases from J; bases unmatched to any gene: 2. Germline values: CDR1 LGHNA, CDR2 YSLEER. Here the CDR3 DNA reads TGCGCCAGCAGCCCAGGGACAGGCTCCTACGAGCAGTACTTC. This encodes CASSPGTGSYEQYF.

V and J are TRBV6-1 and TRBJ2-1; the match to TRBD2 covers 12 bases. The CDR3 covers 15 residues. Losses at the gene ends were 4 bases for V and 4 bases for J; bases not matched to a gene: 2. In germline, CDR1 is MNHNS, CDR2 SASEGT. The DNA of the CDR3 is TGTGCCAGCAGTGGGACTAGCGGGGAGTACAATGAGCAGTTCTTC. This gives the protein CASSGTSGEYNEQFF.

The chain combines TRBV4-3 with TRBJ1-2; 8 bases map to TRBD1. Germline CDR1 and CDR2: LGHNA and YSLEER. After removal of 1 base from V and 7 bases from J, the junction contained 5 bases not matched to a gene. The CDR3 is 14 residues long. The CDR3 nucleotides are TGCGCCAGCAGCCAAGGGACAGGGATTGGTGGCTACACCTTC. It codes for CASSQGTGIGGYTF.

The chain joins TRBV29-1 to TRBJ1-1, with TRBD1 as a possible D gene (5 bases). The CDR3 runs 15 residues. V was clipped by 4 bases and J by 5 bases, with 20 bases between them. The V gene's germline CDR1 is SQVTM and CDR2 ANQGSEA. The chain's CDR3 is CSVGGGRRGETEAFF. The CDR3 DNA is TGCAGCGTTGGGGGGGGAAGGCGGGGGGAGACTGAAGCTTTCTTT.

The gene calls are TRBV28 and TRBJ1-3, with D possibly matching TRBD1 (5 bases). This CDR3 is 14 amino acids long. The germline V gene has CDR1 MDHEN and CDR2 SYDVKM. V was pared by 3 bases and J by 2 bases, with 8 bases between. The CDR3 region has the DNA TGTGCCAGCAGTTTGCTCAGGGCTGGAAACACCATATATTTT. Residues: CASSLLRAGNTIYF.

This rearrangement joins TRBV5-4 to TRBJ1-2; no definite D call. The length of the CDR3 is 16 residues. V gave up 3 bases and J gave up 8 bases, with 23 bases separating them. From germline, CDR1 is SGHNT and CDR2 YYREEE (reference sequence). The CDR3, as DNA: TGTGCCAGCAGCTATAACAGTAAATCGTGGATAGAGGGCTACACCTTC. It yields the protein CASSYNSKSWIEGYTF.

The chain combines TRBV6-5 with TRBJ1-2; D is possibly TRBD1 (6 bases). Germline V CDR1 and CDR2: MNHEY, SVGAGI. The CDR3 length is 13 residues. V was shortened by 7 bases and J by 0 bases, with 9 bases between the two germline ends. In DNA, the CDR3 is TGTGCCAGCACCCACAGGGCTAACTATGGCTACACCTTC. Its translation is CASTHRANYGYTF.

V usage is TRBV4-3 and J usage is TRBJ2-1, with 7 bases lining up with TRBD2. V lost 4 bases and J lost 7; bases outside the gene matches: 4. There are 13 residues in the CDR3. The V gene's germline CDR1 is LGHNA and CDR2 YSLEER. The CDR3 loop reads CASSPQAGNEQFF. CDR3 sequence (DNA): TGCGCCAGCAGCCCCCAAGCGGGGAATGAGCAGTTCTTC.

V usage is TRBV15 and J usage is TRBJ1-2, with TRBD1 as a possible D gene (5 bases). Trimming shortened V by 0 bases and J by 1 base, and 9 bases separated the two germline ends. Germline V gives CDR1 LNHNV, CDR2 YYDKDF (reference sequence). The CDR3 covers 15 residues. The CDR3 spells CATSRESRDNYGYTF. In DNA form, the CDR3 reads TGTGCCACCAGCAGAGAAAGCAGGGATAACTATGGCTACACCTTC.